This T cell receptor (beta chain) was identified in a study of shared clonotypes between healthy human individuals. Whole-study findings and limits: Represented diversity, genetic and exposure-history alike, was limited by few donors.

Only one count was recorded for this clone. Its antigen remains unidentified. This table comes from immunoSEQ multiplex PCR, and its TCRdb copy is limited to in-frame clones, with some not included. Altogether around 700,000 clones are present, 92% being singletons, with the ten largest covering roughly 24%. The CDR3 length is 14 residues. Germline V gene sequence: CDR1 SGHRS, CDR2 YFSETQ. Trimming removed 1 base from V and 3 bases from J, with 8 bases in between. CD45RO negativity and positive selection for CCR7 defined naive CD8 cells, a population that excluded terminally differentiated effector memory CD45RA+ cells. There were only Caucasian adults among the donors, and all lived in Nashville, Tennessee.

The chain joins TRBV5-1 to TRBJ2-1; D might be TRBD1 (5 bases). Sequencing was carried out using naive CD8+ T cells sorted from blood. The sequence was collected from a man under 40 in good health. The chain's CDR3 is CASSLTGFYNEQFF. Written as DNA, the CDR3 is TGCGCCAGCAGCTTGACAGGCTTCTACAATGAGCAGTTCTTC.